This TCR beta chain was identified in a study of T cell responses to AZD1222 COVID-19 vaccine. Overall study findings and caveats: Regions left unmutated in variants are reportedly the target of nearly half of spike-specific TCRs.

Profiling relied on immunoSEQ multiplex PCR, and the TCRdb table lists in-frame clones only, not all of them. The profile shows 100,000 to 150,000 clones, around nine tenths of them singletons. Details on this clone: Its specificity is unknown.

The input for sequencing was peripheral blood, taken 28 days after the second AZD1222 dose. This TCR came from an adult who received the AZD1222 COVID-19 vaccine.

In DNA, the CDR3 is TGTGCCAGCACGACTAGCGGGGGGACCTACGAGCAGTACTTC. It codes for CASTTSGGTYEQYF. V gene TRBV6-5 combines with J gene TRBJ2-7; 13 bases match TRBD2. The CDR3 contains 14 residues. J was trimmed by 2 bases and V by 7 bases; bases with no gene match: 2. Germline CDR1 and CDR2: MNHEY and SVGAGI.